This TCR beta chain is from a study of CD8+CD57+ T cells in acquired aplastic anemia. Notes on this clonotype: The conserved closing phenylalanine or tryptophan is absent in this CDR3, likely reflecting a read error.

CDR1 SGHVS and CDR2 FQNEAQ come from the germline V gene. The trim removed 6 bases at V and 3 bases at J, leaving 17 bases unmatched. The CDR3 sequence is 17 residues long. The template for TCR beta VDJ and CDR3 sequence profiling was genomic DNA. TCRdb called the reads again in MiXCR, with one record for every CDR3 protein. In the table there are approximately 200,000 distinct CDR3 sequences, under 55% of which are singletons. Sequencing involved patients with CD8+CD57+ cell expansion previously shown by flow cytometry. The rearrangement links TRBV7-8 to TRBJ2-7; 7 bases align to TRBD1. Material: sorted CD4+, CD8+, or CD8+CD57+ T cells (not recorded which) from PBMCs. The TCR originated in a human donor with aplastic anemia. Here the CDR3 reads CASSYQGIGTESYEQYS. Written as DNA, the CDR3 is TGTGCCAGCAGTTACCAGGGCATCGGGACAGAAAGCTACGAGCAGTACTCC.